Below, one T cell receptor (beta chain) is given with its context. Its antigen remains unknown. This sample stems from a study of T cell responses to AZD1222 COVID-19 vaccine. Trimming removed 0 bases from V and 7 bases from J; junction bases left unmatched: 9. CDR3 length: 16 amino acids. Germline V gives CDR1 SGHDT, CDR2 YYEEEE. Sequencing was performed with immunoSEQ multiplex PCR; in TCRdb, only in-frame clones are kept and a portion is missing. The sample has fewer than 150,000 clones; roughly 88% are singletons. Regarding the study as a whole: Repertoire sampling was restricted to post-peak T cell response timepoints. Clonal diversity may have been underestimated in mostly white British donors.

The rearrangement links TRBV5-6 to TRBJ2-7; 11 nucleotides align to TRBD2. This clonotype originated in an adult in good health. The source was peripheral blood, collected on day 0 of AZD1222 vaccination. In DNA, the CDR3 is TGTGCCAGCAGCTTGGGAGGGACTAGCGGCAGTAGGGAGCAGTACTTC. Its protein is CASSLGGTSGSREQYF.